A single sample is the source of the 3 T cell receptor beta chains below, sequenced in a study of blood T cell repertoires in COVID-19. The method was immunoSEQ multiplex PCR; TCRdb's version includes in-frame clones alone and lacks a portion of them. The sample has about 180,000 clones, roughly 87% seen once. What was sequenced was peripheral blood. Source of these receptors: a woman aged 70-85 years with acute or convalescent COVID-19.

This clone was recorded a few times. The chain employs TRBV11-2 and TRBJ2-2; D might be TRBD1 (5 bases). This CDR3 is 15 amino acids long. Between the trimmed V and J ends, which lost 0 bases and 6 bases, there was a span of 11 bases. Germline assignment: CDR1 SGHAT and CDR2 FQNNGV. The CDR3 DNA follows: TGTGCCAGCAGCTTAGAGGGGCTCCCCGCCGGGGAGCTGTTTTTT. Its translation: CASSLEGLPAGELFF.

V and J are TRBV28 and TRBJ1-2, with 8 nucleotides matching TRBD1. This CDR3 has 12 residues. The germline V gene has CDR1 MDHEN and CDR2 SYDVKM. V shed 6 bases, J shed 8 bases, and the junction held 5 bases outside the gene matches. The CDR3 DNA sequence: TGTGCCAGCAGCACTACAGGGGGGGGCTACACCTTC. The encoded protein is CASSTTGGGYTF.

The V gene is TRBV28, the J gene TRBJ1-2; D may be TRBD1 (6 bases). The CDR3 extends over 15 amino acids. From germline, CDR1 is MDHEN and CDR2 SYDVKM. V lost 1 base, J lost 8 bases, and 17 bases lay in between. CDR3 loop: CASSLLAGTNDGYTF. The CDR3 nucleotides read TGTGCCAGCAGTTTATTGGCAGGGACAAATGACGGCTACACCTTC.